This TCR beta chain was obtained from a study of identifying expanded T cells in peripheral blood. Findings of the study overall: About 1.2 clones differed between technical replicates, versus around 15 and 19 over time.

The table came from immunoSEQ multiplex PCR; TCRdb's copy has only in-frame clones and leaves some out. The profile shows approximately 130,000 clones, 70% to 90% of them singletons. Unmatched junction bases numbered 7, after V lost 6 bases and J lost 8 bases. From germline, CDR1 is SNHLY and CDR2 FYNNEI. This CDR3 has 13 amino acids. To note about this clone: Its specificity is not known.

The sequence derives from a person aged 18 to 75 in good health. The sequenced sample was blood. The rearrangement uses TRBV2 and TRBJ1-2; 9 bases are shared with TRBD1. CDR3 amino acids: CASSPGQGYGYTF. DNA for the CDR3: TGTGCCAGCAGCCCGGGACAGGGATACGGCTACACCTTC.